The T cell receptor (beta chain) described here comes from a study of cytomegalovirus exposure and HLA in healthy donors. In the PCR, 60 Vbeta and 13 Jbeta primers were used. Profiled with immunoSEQ multiplex PCR; TCRdb holds only in-frame clones, not every one. The repertoire holds roughly 100,000 clones, roughly 70% seen once, with roughly 2.9% in the top ten. J was trimmed by 6 bases and V by 8 bases; bases with no gene match: 7. CDR3 length: 14 residues. Per the germline V gene, CDR1 is SEHNR and CDR2 is FQNEAQ (reference sequence). The sample taken for sequencing was PBMCs. The J gene is TRBJ2-1, the V gene TRBV7-9, with 10 bases fitting TRBD1. The receptor was derived from a male donor in good health and CMV-seropositive. The CDR3 is CASDPGTGVNEQFF. The CDR3 coding sequence is TGTGCCAGCGACCCCGGGACAGGGGTCAATGAGCAGTTCTTC.